This T cell receptor (beta chain) was identified in a study of blood T cells in healthy people across ages (dated by TCRdb to 2014 to 2015). About the investigation overall: In model experiments, roughly one uniquely barcoded TCR beta cDNA molecule per two T cells was captured by template switching. To track age-related changes in TCR beta repertoire diversity, the study relied on deep sequencing normalized with unique cDNA molecular identifiers. Donors were grouped into four age groups: young (average approximately 15 years), middle-aged (around 39), aged (about 59) and long-lived (approximately 81). To avoid experimental bias, donors of different ages were distributed randomly across sequencing lanes. Two additional independent replicas of 1 million unique cDNA reads from the same blood draw were analyzed for two donors (one aged 18 to 29 and one aged 80 or older).

There are a few counts of this clonotype. The antigen it recognizes is unknown. Base quality data are lacking; no much larger clone is found one base away. The library came from 5' RACE. Sequencing was carried out with an Illumina HiSeq 2500. A second PCR of roughly 7 to 11 cycles was performed with a sample-barcoded 5' primer and a J-beta primer mix. A template-switch 5' adaptor carrying 12 random nucleotides introduced a unique molecular identifier onto each TCR beta cDNA molecule. At least 2.5 million CDR3-containing paired-end reads were obtained from each sample. All of the RNA was converted into first-strand cDNA using the Mint cDNA synthesis kit, with a TRBC-specific oligonucleotide serving as the primer. Following uracil-DNA glycosylase treatment, all cDNA underwent a first 18-cycle PCR with the universal primers M1SS and BC2_uni_R. Regarding the original processing steps: For normalization, 1 million high-quality reads were randomly selected from each sample, with every read carrying a distinct molecular identifier. Instead of being binned into consensus sequences, reads with shared molecular identifiers were discarded. CDR3 identification, clonotype clustering and error correction used MiTCR with a Q25 quality threshold and the strictest error-elimination algorithm. A nonparametric unseen species model using Euler transformation provided a lower-bound estimate of total TCR beta diversity. TCRdb trimmed the raw reads at Q25, called clones with MiXCR and kept productive beta chains. Entries that share a CDR3 protein sequence are merged under the most common genes and DNA. The authors' filters were not applied to this entry. Within this sample are 1.5 million to 2 million distinct CDR3 sequences, with roughly 32% of them counted one time only. The top ten clonotypes cover over 9% of the sample.

CDR1 and CDR2, per the germline V gene, are SGHTA and FQGNSA. Trimming costs V 2 bases and J 6 bases, and their ends lie 14 bases apart. From cysteine to phenylalanine, the CDR3 is 14 amino acids long. The read is trimmed to its CDR3 DNA, 42 bases read in frame from base 1. General study outcomes and caveats: Compared with the aged group, more naive CD4+ T cells, fewer expanded clones and increased TCR diversity were shown by the long-lived group, suggesting age selection. Estimates of total diversity based on one million sequenced T cells were considered lower bounds and underestimates. Since profiling was done on bulk unsorted PBMCs, naive and antigen-experienced compartments could not be conclusively compared. Donor CMV infection status was unknown, potentially confounding age-related changes in expanded clonotypes. Observed TCR beta diversity correlated strongly with the percentage of naive T cells measured by flow cytometry. As age increased, observed TCR beta diversity per million T cells dropped in a roughly linear way, and a significant reduction was already evident by age 40.

Donors were 39 systemically healthy Caucasian individuals from Russia aged 6 to 90 years. Each donor gave around 9 milliliters of peripheral blood, collected into EDTA-treated Vacutainer tubes. Ficoll-Paque density-gradient centrifugation was used to isolate PBMCs, with at least 6.5 million obtained per sample. Total RNA was extracted from PBMCs with Trizol reagent, with at least 5 micrograms obtained per sample. The percentages of naive CD45RAhigh/CD27high T cells were determined by flow cytometry on a PBMC aliquot from every donor. Recombination joined TRBV7-2 with TRBJ2-7, with the D gene not confidently named. The receptor comes from a woman in her 30s in good health. Sequencing was carried out using blood. This receptor has the CDR3 CASSLSSSPSEQYF. Read as DNA, the sequence is TGTGCCAGCAGCTTATCTAGTTCCCCTAGCGAGCAGTACTTC.